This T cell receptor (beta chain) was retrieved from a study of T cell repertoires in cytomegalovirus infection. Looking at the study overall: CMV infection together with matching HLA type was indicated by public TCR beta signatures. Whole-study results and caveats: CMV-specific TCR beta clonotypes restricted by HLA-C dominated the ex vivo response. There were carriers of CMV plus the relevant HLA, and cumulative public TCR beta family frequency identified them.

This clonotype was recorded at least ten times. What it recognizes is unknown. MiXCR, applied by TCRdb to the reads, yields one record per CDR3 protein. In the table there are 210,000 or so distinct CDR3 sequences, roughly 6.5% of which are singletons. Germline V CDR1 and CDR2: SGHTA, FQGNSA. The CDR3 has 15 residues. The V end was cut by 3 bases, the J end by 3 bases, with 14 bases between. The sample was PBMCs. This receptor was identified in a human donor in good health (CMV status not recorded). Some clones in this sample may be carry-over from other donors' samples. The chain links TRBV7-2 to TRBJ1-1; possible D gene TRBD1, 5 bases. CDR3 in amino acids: CASSFRGGRDTEAFF. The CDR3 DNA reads TGTGCCAGCAGCTTTCGCGGGGGACGGGACACTGAAGCTTTCTTT.